This T cell receptor (beta chain) originates from a study of blood T cell repertoires in COVID-19. Study background: From T cells, B-cell-depleted T cells, or PBMCs came the material, which was cDNA or gDNA.

Original processing methods: The authors estimated nucleated cell counts from reference gene primer amplification. The method was immunoSEQ multiplex PCR; TCRdb's version includes in-frame clones alone and lacks a portion of them. V, J and clone size are those of that table, while D and trimming were read from the DNA. The data show 70,000 to 85,000 clones, roughly four fifths seen once. This CDR3 comprises 11 residues. CDR1 and CDR2 from the germline V gene are GTSNPN and SVGIG (reference sequence). The V end was cut by 5 bases, the J end by 4 bases, with 7 bases between. This clone ranks as medium-sized.

The chain carries TRBV30 and TRBJ2-3; weak D call: TRBD1 (6 bases). Sequenced input: peripheral blood. The receptor was isolated from a man in his 60s with acute or convalescent COVID-19. CDR3 nucleotide sequence: TGTGCCTGGGCAGGGGCAGATACGCAGTATTTT. This gives the protein CAWAGADTQYF.